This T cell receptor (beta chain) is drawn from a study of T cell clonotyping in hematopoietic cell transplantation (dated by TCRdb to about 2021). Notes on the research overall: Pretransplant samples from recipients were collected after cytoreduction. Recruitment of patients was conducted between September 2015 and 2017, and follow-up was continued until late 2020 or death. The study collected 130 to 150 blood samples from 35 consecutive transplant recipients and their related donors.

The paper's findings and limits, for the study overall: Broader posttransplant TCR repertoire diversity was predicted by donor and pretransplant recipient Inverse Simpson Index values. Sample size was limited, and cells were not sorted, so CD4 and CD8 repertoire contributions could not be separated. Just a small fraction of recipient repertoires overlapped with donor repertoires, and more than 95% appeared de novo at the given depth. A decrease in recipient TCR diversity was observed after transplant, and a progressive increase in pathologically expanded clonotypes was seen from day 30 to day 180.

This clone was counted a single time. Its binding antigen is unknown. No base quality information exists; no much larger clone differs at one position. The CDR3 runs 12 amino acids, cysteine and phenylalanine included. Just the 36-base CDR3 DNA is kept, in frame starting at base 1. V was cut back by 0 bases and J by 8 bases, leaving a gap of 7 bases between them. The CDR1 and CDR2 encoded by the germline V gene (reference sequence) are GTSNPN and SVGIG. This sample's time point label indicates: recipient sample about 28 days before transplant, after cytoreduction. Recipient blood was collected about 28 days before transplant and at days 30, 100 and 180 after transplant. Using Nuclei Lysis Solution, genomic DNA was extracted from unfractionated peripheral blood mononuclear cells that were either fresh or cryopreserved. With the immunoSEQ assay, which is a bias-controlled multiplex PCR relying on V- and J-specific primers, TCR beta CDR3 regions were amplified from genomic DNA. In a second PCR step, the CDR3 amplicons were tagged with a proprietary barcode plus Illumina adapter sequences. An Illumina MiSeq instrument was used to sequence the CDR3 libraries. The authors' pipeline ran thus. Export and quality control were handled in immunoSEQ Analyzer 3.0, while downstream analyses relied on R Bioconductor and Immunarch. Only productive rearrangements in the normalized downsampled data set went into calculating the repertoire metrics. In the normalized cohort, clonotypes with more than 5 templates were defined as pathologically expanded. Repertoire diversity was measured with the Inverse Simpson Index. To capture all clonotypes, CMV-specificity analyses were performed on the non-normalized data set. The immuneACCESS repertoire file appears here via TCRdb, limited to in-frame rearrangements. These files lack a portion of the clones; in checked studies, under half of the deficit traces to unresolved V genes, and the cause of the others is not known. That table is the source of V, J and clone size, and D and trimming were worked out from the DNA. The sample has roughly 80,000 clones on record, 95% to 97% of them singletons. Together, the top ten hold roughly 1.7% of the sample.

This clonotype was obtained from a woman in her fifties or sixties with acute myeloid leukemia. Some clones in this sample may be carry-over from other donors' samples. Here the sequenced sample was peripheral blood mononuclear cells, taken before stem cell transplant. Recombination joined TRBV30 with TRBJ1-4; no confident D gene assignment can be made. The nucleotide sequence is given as TGTGCCTGGAGTGTAAGCCAGGAAAAACTGTTTTTT. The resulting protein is CAWSVSQEKLFF.